Below are 24 T cell receptor beta chains sequenced from a single sample in a study of CD4+ T cells in melanoma. Some clones are missing from TCRdb's copy, which holds only in-frame ones; the method was immunoSEQ multiplex PCR. In the table there are roughly 54,000 clones, approximately 89% of which are singletons. The source material was peripheral blood. The receptors originated from a human donor with melanoma.

V and J are TRBV19 and TRBJ2-3, with 8 bases aligning to TRBD2. Trimming at V came to 10 bases and at J to 1 base, leaving 13 bases not matched to a gene. Germline CDR1 LNHDA, CDR2 SQIVND (reference sequence). The CDR3 runs to 16 residues. The CDR3: CATKTSKAGGTDTQYF. As DNA, the CDR3 is TGTGCCACCAAGACCTCTAAAGCGGGGGGCACAGATACGCAGTATTTT. The full variable domain, with the rest looked up from reference TRBV19 and TRBJ2-3, is DGGITQSPKYLFRKEGQNVTLSCEQNLNHDAMYWYRQDPGQGLRLIYYSQIVNDFQKGDIAEGYSVSREKKESFPLTVTSAQKNPTAFYLCATKTSKAGGTDTQYFGPGTRLTVL.

This clone came up once. This sequence joins TRBV6-6 and TRBJ2-2; either TRBD1 or TRBD2 may supply D (7 bases each). CDR1 and CDR2 (germline): MNHNY, SVGAGI (reference sequence). V was trimmed by 5 bases and J by 5 bases, leaving 12 bases between them. The CDR3 is 14 residues long. The chain's CDR3 is CASSQGGSTGELFF. For the CDR3, the DNA is TGTGCCAGCAGTCAGGGGGGGTCGACCGGGGAGCTGTTTTTT.

The rearrangement links TRBV7-8 to TRBJ1-2; no clear D. With 2 bases removed from V and 8 bases from J, the gap between germline ends came to 15 bases. Germline CDR1 is SGHVS and CDR2 is FQNEAQ. This CDR3 region has 14 residues. CDR3 sequence (DNA): TGTGCCAGCAGCTTATCACTCCCAGAAGGCGGCTACACCTTC. Its protein is CASSLSLPEGGYTF.

This clone was recorded once. The genes are TRBV30 and TRBJ2-2; D is tentatively TRBD1 or TRBD2 (7 bases each). CDR1 is GTSNPN, CDR2 SVGIG, per germline (reference sequence). This CDR3 has 17 amino acids. V was clipped by 0 bases and J by 1 base, with 15 bases between them. CDR3 sequence: CAWSVVQGGQNTGELFF. The CDR3 nucleotides read TGTGCCTGGAGTGTGGTCCAGGGGGGGCAGAACACCGGGGAGCTGTTTTTT.

The chain couples TRBV5-6 to TRBJ2-1; no clear D gene. The CDR3 contains 11 residues. Deletions cut 1 base from V and 10 bases from J, with 6 bases between. CDR1 SGHDT and CDR2 YYEEEE come from the germline V gene. The CDR3 sequence: CASSLSQEQFF. CDR3 coding DNA: TGTGCCAGCAGCTTGTCCCAGGAGCAGTTCTTC.

This chain uses TRBV4-3 with TRBJ1-3; D is unresolved. The V end lost 1 base, the J end lost 4 bases, and 5 bases lay between the germline ends. This CDR3 is 13 amino acids long. Per the germline V gene, CDR1 is LGHNA and CDR2 is YSLEER. CDR3 coding DNA: TGCGCCAGCAGCCAAGGACGGGGAAACACCATATATTTT. Amino acids: CASSQGRGNTIYF.

This clone came up a few times. The chain uses TRBV7-9 and TRBJ1-1; D is ambiguous. Trimming left V 2 bases short and J 8 bases short, with 12 bases between. The germline V gene encodes CDR1 SEHNR and CDR2 FQNEAQ (reference sequence). The CDR3 spans 13 residues. The DNA for the CDR3 is TGTGCCAGCAGCTTAATCGGGAGAGGGGAAGCTTTCTTT. It translates to CASSLIGRGEAFF.

V usage is TRBV28 and J usage is TRBJ2-1; 12 bases align to TRBD2. CDR3 size: 16 residues. Germline V gene sequence: CDR1 MDHEN, CDR2 SYDVKM. J lost 6 bases, V lost 3 bases, and 6 bases had no gene match. The CDR3 nucleotides read TGTGCCAGCAGTTTTCCTCTAGCGGGGGGGGTCAATGAGCAGTTCTTC. Translation gives CASSFPLAGGVNEQFF.

The chain uses TRBV6-5 and TRBJ2-1, with unresolved D. Trimming left V 8 bases short and J 3 bases short, with 14 bases between. CDR3 length equals 14 residues. Germline CDR1 and CDR2: MNHEY and SVGAGI. Here the CDR3 DNA reads TGTGCCAGCGCGTCGACCGCCGACTACAATGAGCAGTTCTTC. Amino acids: CASASTADYNEQFF.

V usage is TRBV6-1 and J usage is TRBJ2-7; either TRBD1 or TRBD2 may supply D (5 bases each). V was shortened by 6 bases and J by 4 bases, with 19 bases between the two germline ends. Germline lookup yields CDR1 MNHNS and CDR2 SASEGT. The CDR3 consists of 15 residues. CDR3 DNA: TGTGCCAGCAGGCCGCTGGGGGTAATGAGATACGAGCAGTACTTC. It encodes CASRPLGVMRYEQYF.

The V call is TRBV5-4, the J call TRBJ1-1; D is ambiguous. The CDR3 covers 13 residues. The V end was cut by 5 bases, the J end by 1 base, with 9 bases between. Looked up from germline, CDR1 is SGHNT and CDR2 is YYREEE (reference sequence). DNA for the CDR3: TGTGCCAGCAGGAATCCCTGGAACACTGAAGCTTTCTTT. Translating it yields CASRNPWNTEAFF.

The DNA for the CDR3 is TGCGCCAGCAGCTTGGATGGGGGCGTCGGGACTGAAGCTTTCTTT. It yields the protein CASSLDGGVGTEAFF. The rearrangement joins TRBV5-1 to TRBJ1-1; D perhaps matches TRBD1 (6 bases). The CDR3 length is 15 residues. The germline V gene has CDR1 SGHRS and CDR2 YFSETQ. The V gene lost 0 bases and the J gene lost 5 bases, with 14 bases spanning the gap.

The chain carries TRBV28 and TRBJ2-5; D gene unclear. The DNA end lines up better with TRBJ2-7; the J call may be wrong. This CDR3 spans 12 amino acids. In germline, CDR1 is MDHEN, CDR2 SYDVKM. The DNA for the CDR3 is TGTGCCAGCAGTTTGTCGAGCTACGAGCAGTACTTC. This encodes CASSLSSYEQYF.

The chain recombines TRBV9 with TRBJ2-3; 9 bases align to TRBD1. CDR3 length equals 17 residues. Germline trimming cut 0 bases from V and 4 bases from J; bases unmatched to any gene: 9. Germline V CDR1 and CDR2: SGDLS, YYNGEE. The CDR3 DNA reads TGTGCCAGCAGCGTAGCTGGACAGGGGAATACTGCAGATACGCAGTATTTT. Translated, it gives CASSVAGQGNTADTQYF.

The chain carries TRBV2 and TRBJ1-4; 7 bases align to TRBD1. The length of the CDR3 is 15 residues. Unmatched junction bases numbered 9, after V lost 2 bases and J lost 9 bases. Per germline, CDR1 SNHLY and CDR2 FYNNEI. Written as DNA, the CDR3 is TGTGCCAGCAGTGAAATCCGTGGACAGGCCCAAAAACTGTTTTTT. The encoded protein is CASSEIRGQAQKLFF.

The V and J genes are TRBV7-2 and TRBJ2-7, with 7 bases fitting TRBD1. Per germline, CDR1 SGHTA and CDR2 FQGNSA. This CDR3 spans 12 amino acids. With 5 bases clipped from V and 6 bases from J, the junction kept 4 bases outside the gene matches. Here the CDR3 reads CASSLRQGEQYF. CDR3 nucleotide sequence: TGTGCCAGCAGCCTCAGACAGGGCGAGCAGTACTTC.

The rearrangement uses TRBV7-2 and TRBJ2-2; D gene ambiguous. The CDR3 sequence is 16 residues long. Trimming shortened V by 3 bases and J by 3 bases, and 14 bases separated the two germline ends. The germline V gene encodes CDR1 SGHTA and CDR2 FQGNSA. In DNA, the CDR3 is TGTGCCAGCAGCTTCGGATATTTGTCCGACACCGGGGAGCTGTTTTTT. Residues: CASSFGYLSDTGELFF.

The chain joins TRBV6-5 to TRBJ2-7; the D is unclear. The ends were cut back, 6 bases at V and 3 bases at J, with 18 bases in the middle. This CDR3 comprises 15 residues. CDR1 is MNHEY and CDR2 is SVGAGI in the germline V gene. This CDR3 is CASSLLWAPDYEQYF. For the CDR3, the DNA is TGTGCCAGCAGCCTACTTTGGGCACCCGACTACGAGCAGTACTTC.

The genes are TRBV4-2 and TRBJ1-2, with a possible D match to TRBD1 (5 bases). Germline V CDR1 and CDR2: LGHNA, YNFKEQ. The germline V and J ends were trimmed by 7 bases and 4 bases, with 19 bases remaining between them. The CDR3 runs 15 residues. CDR3 bases: TGTGCCAGCAACAGTCGGACGGGGGGGATCTATGGCTACACCTTC. Protein product: CASNSRTGGIYGYTF.

CDR3 nucleotides: TGTGCCTGGTCCTTTGGGGGGGGGTCCACAGATACGCAGTATTTT. Protein product: CAWSFGGGSTDTQYF. The chain joins TRBV30 to TRBJ2-3; TRBD2 matches 7 bases. J was trimmed by 2 bases and V by 5 bases; bases with no gene match: 10. The CDR3 length is 15 residues. Germline values: CDR1 GTSNPN, CDR2 SVGIG (reference sequence).

CDR3 in DNA: TGCGCCAGCAGCTTGCAAGGCCCCTCTGGGGCCAACGTCCTGACTTTC. Its protein is CASSLQGPSGANVLTF. The chain has TRBV5-1 and TRBJ2-6; no reliable D call. The CDR3 loop spans 16 amino acids. V was trimmed by 1 base and J by 0 bases, leaving 8 bases between them. Germline V gene sequence: CDR1 SGHRS, CDR2 YFSETQ.

The chain combines TRBV18 with TRBJ1-2; D is ambiguous. Trimming left V 3 bases short and J 4 bases short, with 21 bases between. CDR1 is KGHSH, CDR2 LQKENI, per germline. The length of the CDR3 is 17 residues. In nucleotides, the CDR3 is TGTGCCAGCTCACCTTTGGCAGAACCAGGCTCTACCTATGGCTACACCTTC. Encoded protein: CASSPLAEPGSTYGYTF.

The chain joins TRBV7-2 to TRBJ1-2; the D gene is possibly TRBD1 (5 bases). There are 15 residues in the CDR3. CDR1 is SGHTA and CDR2 is FQGNSA in the germline V gene. V was cut by 0 bases and J by 8 bases, with 16 bases left in between. The CDR3 here is CASSLAGGAPEGYTF. For the CDR3, the DNA is TGTGCCAGCAGCTTAGCGGGAGGGGCACCGGAAGGCTACACCTTC.

The V and J genes are TRBV5-1 and TRBJ2-2; the D is unclear. The CDR3 consists of 13 residues. CDR1 and CDR2 from the germline V gene are SGHRS and YFSETQ. Trimming shortened V by 2 bases and J by 5 bases, and 7 bases separated the two germline ends. CDR3 sequence reads: CASSLLTTGELFF. In nucleotides, the CDR3 is TGCGCCAGCAGCTTATTGACAACCGGGGAGCTGTTTTTT.